One and the same sample provided the 16 T cell receptor beta chains below, sequenced in a study of cytomegalovirus exposure and HLA in healthy donors. Use of 60 Vbeta and 13 Jbeta primers characterized the PCR. This table comes from immunoSEQ multiplex PCR, and its TCRdb copy is limited to in-frame clones, with some not included. The sample has more than 45,000 clones. The specimen sequenced was PBMCs. The receptors derive from a woman in her fifties or sixties in good health and CMV-seropositive.

A remark on this clone: Other DNA sequences in the sample encode the same CDR3. This chain links TRBV5-6 with TRBJ1-5; D unresolved. Germline CDR1 is SGHDT and CDR2 is YYEEEE. Trimming took 4 bases from V and 2 from J, leaving 16 bases between them. The length of the CDR3 is 16 residues. CDR3 nucleotide sequence: TGTGCCAGCAGCCGACGGACGGAGCGGCGCAATCAGCCCCAGCATTTT. Residues: CASSRRTERRNQPQHF. The full variable domain, its missing parts supplied by reference TRBV5-6 and TRBJ1-5, is DAGVTQSPTHLIKTRGQQVTLRCSPKSGHDTVSWYQQALGQGPQFIFQYYEEEERQRGNFPDRFSGHQFPNYSSELNVNALLLGDSALYLCASSRRTERRNQPQHFGDGTRLSIL.

The V call is TRBV6-1, the J call TRBJ2-7; 11 bases map to TRBD1. The junction had 6 bases not matched to a gene; V was cut back by 6 bases and J by 5 bases. CDR1 and CDR2 (germline): MNHNS, SASEGT. The CDR3 length is 14 residues. CDR3 protein: CASSFGTGGNEQYF. Here the CDR3 DNA reads TGTGCCAGCAGCTTCGGGACAGGGGGAAACGAGCAGTACTTC.

The V gene is TRBV19, the J gene TRBJ2-1; 8 bases are shared with TRBD2. The CDR3 is 15 amino acids. Germline CDR1 LNHDA, CDR2 SQIVND (reference sequence). V gave up 2 bases and J gave up 7 bases; unmatched junction bases: 7. Here the CDR3 reads CASSIPGGPTNEQFF. The CDR3 DNA sequence: TGTGCCAGTAGTATACCGGGGGGGCCTACGAATGAGCAGTTCTTC.

The chain's CDR3 is CASNLGLRPQHF. In DNA form, the CDR3 reads TGTGCCAGTAACCTAGGCCTCCGGCCCCAGCATTTT. The chain carries TRBV19 and TRBJ1-5; no definite D call. The CDR3 consists of 12 residues. Germline CDR1 LNHDA, CDR2 SQIVND (reference sequence). Between the trimmed V and J ends, which lost 7 bases and 9 bases, there was a span of 13 bases.

V is TRBV2 and J is TRBJ2-2; 8 bases fit TRBD1. V dropped 6 bases and J dropped 2; count of bases not matched to a gene: 2. CDR3 size: 14 residues. Germline V gene data show CDR1 as SNHLY and CDR2 as FYNNEI. The CDR3 is CASRGQGNTGELFF. The DNA of the CDR3 is TGTGCCAGCAGAGGACAGGGAAACACCGGGGAGCTGTTTTTT.

The chain carries TRBV5-4 and TRBJ2-3; possibly TRBD2 for D (6 bases). Trimming took off 4 bases at V and 4 bases at J, with 19 bases between the two ends. Germline CDR1 SGHNT, CDR2 YYREEE (reference sequence). The CDR3 is 16 residues long. This CDR3 is CASSPPQRAGSDTQYF. The CDR3 coding sequence is TGTGCCAGCAGCCCTCCCCAGCGGGCGGGGTCAGATACGCAGTATTTT.

The V call is TRBV10-1, the J call TRBJ1-1; TRBD1 might be the D (5 bases). The length of the CDR3 is 12 residues. Germline lookup yields CDR1 WNHNN and CDR2 SYGVQD (reference sequence). Trimming cost V 2 bases and J 10 bases, with 11 bases left between them. The CDR3 reads CASSESGRGAFF. The DNA of the CDR3 is TGCGCCAGCAGTGAGAGTGGAAGGGGAGCTTTCTTT.

V is TRBV7-9 and J is TRBJ1-2, with D uncertain. Germline CDR1 and CDR2: SEHNR and FQNEAQ (reference sequence). With 5 bases removed from V and 7 bases from J, the gap between germline ends came to 17 bases. The CDR3 is 14 residues long. CDR3: CASSPVRYASGYTF. DNA of the CDR3: TGTGCCAGCAGCCCGGTCCGGTATGCTTCTGGCTACACCTTC.

This sequence joins TRBV10-3 and TRBJ2-3; 8 nucleotides align to TRBD2. Germline CDR1 reads ENHRY; CDR2 reads SYGVKD. The CDR3 runs 14 residues. Losses at the gene ends were 10 bases for V and 2 bases for J; bases not matched to a gene: 8. The CDR3 DNA sequence: TGTGCCAGCGCGAGCGGGGGATCCACAGATACGCAGTATTTT. Residues: CASASGGSTDTQYF.

The J gene is TRBJ2-3, the V gene TRBV6-5; D unresolved. The CDR3 is 11 residues long. Trimming cost V 6 bases and J 8 bases, with 9 bases left between them. In germline, CDR1 is MNHEY, CDR2 SVGAGI. The CDR3 region is CASSLVGTQYF. Here the CDR3 DNA reads TGTGCCAGCAGCCTCGTCGGTACGCAGTATTTT.

The chain uses TRBV6-1 and TRBJ1-2; 7 bases match TRBD1. The CDR3 has 14 amino acids. CDR1 is MNHNS, CDR2 SASEGT, per germline. The junction had 13 bases not matched to a gene; V was cut back by 7 bases and J by 8 bases. CDR3 sequence: CASIAFEGAGGYTF. As DNA, the CDR3 is TGTGCCAGCATTGCCTTCGAGGGGGCTGGAGGCTACACCTTC.

V gene TRBV19 combines with J gene TRBJ1-6, with 7 positions matching TRBD1. The CDR3 is made up of 13 amino acids. Trimming cost V 7 bases and J 9 bases; bases outside gene matches: 6. The V gene's germline CDR1 is LNHDA and CDR2 SQIVND (reference sequence). The CDR3, as DNA: TGTGCCAGTAAGGGAAAGGGGGCTTCACCCCTCCACTTT. Its protein product is CASKGKGASPLHF.

J is TRBJ1-1 and V is TRBV19; TRBD1 matches at 11 bases. Germline lookup yields CDR1 LNHDA and CDR2 SQIVND (reference sequence). The CDR3 is 17 residues long. The V and J ends lost 4 bases and 5 bases, in that order; junction bases with no gene match: 12. CDR3 sequence reads: CASSSRDRGWRRTEAFF. The CDR3 DNA is TGTGCCAGTAGTAGCCGGGACAGGGGGTGGAGGAGAACTGAAGCTTTCTTT.

The V call is TRBV7-9, the J call TRBJ1-1; perhaps TRBD1 as D (6 bases). This CDR3 is built from 16 residues. Germline CDR1 SEHNR, CDR2 FQNEAQ (reference sequence). V was shortened by 3 bases and J by 1 base, with 15 bases between the two germline ends. CDR3 region: CASSFFPGQKNTEAFF. CDR3 sequence (DNA): TGTGCCAGCAGCTTTTTCCCCGGACAGAAGAACACTGAAGCTTTCTTT.

The rearrangement links TRBV5-1 to TRBJ1-6, with a possible D match to TRBD1 (5 bases). CDR3 size: 14 residues. The germline V gene has CDR1 SGHRS and CDR2 YFSETQ. Trimming stripped 1 base from V and 5 bases from J, with 7 bases between. CDR3 loop: CASSLQGNNSPLHF. CDR3 DNA: TGCGCCAGCAGCTTGCAGGGAAATAATTCACCCCTCCACTTT.

The gene calls are TRBV7-9 and TRBJ2-7; TRBD1 might be the D (6 bases). Trimming took 0 bases from V and 0 from J, leaving 6 bases between them. The CDR3 extends over 14 amino acids. Germline V gene sequence: CDR1 SEHNR, CDR2 FQNEAQ (reference sequence). This CDR3 reads CASSLADSSYEQYF. Here the CDR3 DNA reads TGTGCCAGCAGCTTAGCGGACAGCTCCTACGAGCAGTACTTC. The complete variable domain, with remaining parts taken from reference TRBV7-9 and TRBJ2-7, reads DTGVSQNPRHKITKRGQNVTFRCDPISEHNRLYWYRQTLGQGPEFLTYFQNEAQLEKSRLLSDRFSAERPKGSFSTLEIQRTEQGDSAMYLCASSLADSSYEQYFGPGTRLTVT.